A selection of T cell receptor beta chains follows, all from one sample in a study of CD8+ T cells in alopecia areata. Some clones are missing from TCRdb's copy, which holds only in-frame ones; the method was immunoSEQ multiplex PCR. The sample consists of over 150,000 clones, more than 60% of them appearing once. The sequences come from CD4+ T cells sorted from blood, collected at week 0. Receptors originate from a human donor with alopecia areata. The CDR3 runs from the conserved cysteine through the conserved F or W. The order of the fields is J gene, V gene, D gene, clone size, CDR3 DNA, CDR3 protein. The D gene is left open where the match is weak. Some rows mark clone size as missing; the rest say once, few, many or name a class of expanded clone.

TRBJ2-2,TRBV19,NA,NA,TGTGCCAGTAGCCCGACCGTAGTAAACACCGGGGAGCTGTTTTTT,CASSPTVVNTGELFF
TRBJ2-7,TRBV25-1,TRBD2,NA,TGTGCCAGCAGTGAAGCGGTCGGGATAGCGGGGTTCGAGCAGTACTTC,CASSEAVGIAGFEQYF
TRBJ1-1,TRBV30,NA,once,TGTGCCTGCGGTTCGGGTACTGAAGCTTTCTTT,CACGSGTEAFF
TRBJ1-1,TRBV29-1,NA,NA,TGCAGCGTTCTGACAGGTCAGGCTTTCTTT,CSVLTGQAFF
TRBJ2-7,TRBV7-2,NA,many,TGTGCCAGCAGCTTAGGGGCCTACGAGCAGTACTTC,CASSLGAYEQYF
TRBJ1-2,TRBV30,TRBD1,NA,TGTGCCATACAGGGGCTCTATGGCTACACCTTC,CAIQGLYGYTF
TRBJ1-2,TRBV7-2,NA,NA,TGTGCCAGCAGCCCCCTGAGTAATTCCTACACCTTC,CASSPLSNSYTF
TRBJ1-6,TRBV30,NA,NA,TGTGCCTGGAGCGGACAGCATAATTCACCCCTCCACTTT,CAWSGQHNSPLHF
TRBJ2-6,TRBV15,NA,NA,TGTGCCACCAGCAGAGATTCCACGCTACTCTCTGGGGCCAACGTCCTGACTTTC,CATSRDSTLLSGANVLTF
TRBJ1-2,TRBV4-3,NA,NA,TGCGCCAGCAGCCAACCGGGACCGCCGAACTATGGCTACACCTTC,CASSQPGPPNYGYTF
TRBJ1-5,TRBV14,NA,few,TGTGCCAGCAGCCAACAGGGAGGGGATCAGCCCCAGCATTTT,CASSQQGGDQPQHF
TRBJ1-1,TRBV27,NA,few,TGTGCCAGCAGTTTTCAGGGGCTGAACACTGAAGCTTTCTTT,CASSFQGLNTEAFF
TRBJ1-2,TRBV30,TRBD1,NA,TGTGCCTGGAGTGCGGACAGGGCCAACTATGGCTACACCTTC,CAWSADRANYGYTF
TRBJ2-1,TRBV9,NA,NA,TGTGCCAGCAGCGTAGCTGGGTACAATGAGCAGTTCTTC,CASSVAGYNEQFF
TRBJ2-1,TRBV7-2,NA,few,TGTGCCAGCAGGGACCAGAGCAACTGGAGCCCCCTGCGCTATAATGAGCAGTTCTTC,CASRDQSNWSPLRYNEQFF
TRBJ2-1,TRBV27,NA,many,TGTGCCAGCAGTTCGACATTCTTACAGCAAAATGAGCAGTTCTTC,CASSSTFLQQNEQFF
TRBJ2-5,TRBV7-7,NA,NA,TGTGCCAGCAGCTTAAGTCCGGGCCAAGAGACCCAGTACTTC,CASSLSPGQETQYF
TRBJ1-2,TRBV29-1,NA,NA,TGCAGCGTTGAAGATCCGGGGGGGCTCGACTATGGCTACACCTTC,CSVEDPGGLDYGYTF
TRBJ1-5,TRBV30,TRBD1,NA,TGTGCCTGGAGATCGCAGGGGGCCAATCAGCCCCAGCATTTT,CAWRSQGANQPQHF
TRBJ1-5,TRBV2,NA,few,TGTGCCAGCAGTAGCAGGGAAAGAGGTCAGCCCCAGCATTTT,CASSSRERGQPQHF
TRBJ2-5,TRBV2,TRBD1,NA,TGTGCCAGCAGTGAGGGGACAGGGAGAAAAGAGACCCAGTACTTC,CASSEGTGRKETQYF
TRBJ2-3,TRBV15,TRBD1,NA,TGTGCCACCGGGACAGGGGGTACAGATACGCAGTATTTT,CATGTGGTDTQYF
TRBJ1-2,TRBV30,TRBD1,NA,TGTGCCTGGAGCCGGGGACAGGCGATCTATGGCTACACCTTC,CAWSRGQAIYGYTF
TRBJ1-2,TRBV29-1,NA,NA,TGCAGCGTAGATGACCGAGGCGAATATGGCTACACCTTC,CSVDDRGEYGYTF
TRBJ2-7,TRBV4-1,NA,NA,TGCGCCAGCAGCCAAGAGAGGACGGGGATCTACGAGCAGTACTTC,CASSQERTGIYEQYF
TRBJ2-3,TRBV29-1,TRBD1,few,TGCAGCGCCGACAGGGATAGCACAGATACGCAGTATTTT,CSADRDSTDTQYF
TRBJ2-6,TRBV27,NA,few,TGTGCCAGCAGCAGCTGGGCGGGTCGCGCCTCTGGGGCCAACGTCCTGACTTTC,CASSSWAGRASGANVLTF
TRBJ2-3,TRBV9,TRBD1,few,TGTGCCAGCAGCGTAGCTACAGGGGTTGCAGATACGCAGTATTTT,CASSVATGVADTQYF
TRBJ1-1,TRBV7-6,NA,NA,TGTGCCAGCAGCACCAACAGCGGAGAAGCTTTCTTT,CASSTNSGEAFF
TRBJ1-5,TRBV19,NA,NA,TGTGCCAGTAGGAGAGGGGCGAATCAGCCCCAGCATTTT,CASRRGANQPQHF
TRBJ2-2,TRBV6-1,TRBD1,NA,TGTGCCAGCAGGCCAGGGGGCTCGAACACCGGGGAGCTGTTTTTT,CASRPGGSNTGELFF